The 13 T cell receptor beta chains presented below share a single source sample, sequenced in a study of blood T cell repertoires in COVID-19. Sequenced by immunoSEQ multiplex PCR; TCRdb stores in-frame clones only, minus some. The repertoire holds roughly 300,000 clones, with more than 70% as singletons. The sequenced sample consisted of peripheral blood. The receptors stem from a man aged 18 to 35 who had recovered from COVID-19.

This chain connects TRBV30 to TRBJ1-5; D may be TRBD1 (5 bases). CDR1 and CDR2 from the germline V gene are GTSNPN and SVGIG (reference sequence). The CDR3 runs to 13 residues. V lost 2 bases and J lost 0, with 5 bases in between. This chain's CDR3 is CAWSRGSNQPQHF. CDR3 nucleotides: TGTGCCTGGAGTAGGGGTAGCAATCAGCCCCAGCATTTT.

The chain joins TRBV19 to TRBJ1-1; 9 bases fit TRBD1. CDR1 and CDR2 from the germline V gene are LNHDA and SQIVND (reference sequence). V dropped 5 bases and J dropped 5; count of bases not matched to a gene: 6. The CDR3 is 14 residues long. The CDR3 loop is CASSFAGTGTEAFF. CDR3 coding DNA: TGTGCCAGTAGTTTTGCCGGGACAGGGACTGAAGCTTTCTTT.

Regarding this clone: The sample holds other DNA sequences that translate to the same CDR3. This chain uses TRBV27 with TRBJ2-7; 10 bases are a match to TRBD1. CDR1 and CDR2 (germline): MNHEY, SMNVEV (reference sequence). V lost 4 bases, J lost 1 base, and 1 base stayed unmatched. The length of the CDR3 is 14 residues. The CDR3 sequence: CASSWTGGSYEQYF. CDR3 in DNA: TGTGCCAGCAGTTGGACAGGGGGTTCCTACGAGCAGTACTTC.

This clone was counted once. The chain links TRBV9 to TRBJ2-1, with 8 bases aligning to TRBD2. Germline loops: CDR1 SGDLS, CDR2 YYNGEE. The CDR3 contains 16 residues. Germline trimming cut 0 bases from V and 3 bases from J; bases unmatched to any gene: 5. CDR3 sequence: CASSVEVAGYYNEQFF. CDR3 nucleotides: TGTGCCAGCAGCGTAGAGGTAGCGGGGTACTACAATGAGCAGTTCTTC.

The CDR3 loop reads CASSWSGQGGIFAGELFF. CDR3 coding DNA: TGCGCCAGCAGCTGGAGCGGACAGGGGGGAATTTTTGCCGGGGAGCTGTTTTTT. V is TRBV5-1 and J is TRBJ2-2, with 10 bases lining up with TRBD1. CDR1 is SGHRS and CDR2 is YFSETQ in the germline V gene. Trimming cost V 3 bases and J 6 bases; bases outside gene matches: 14. The CDR3 covers 18 residues.

The chain joins TRBV6-2 or TRBV6-3 to TRBJ1-5; 7 bases align to TRBD1. Germline CDR1 and CDR2: MNHEY and SVGEGT. The CDR3 contains 17 residues. V lost 0 bases to trimming and J lost 0 bases; unmatched junction nucleotides: 5. CDR3: CASSYSGQSYSNQPQHF. The DNA for the CDR3 is TGTGCCAGCAGTTACTCGGGACAGAGTTATAGCAATCAGCCCCAGCATTTT.

The chain is built from TRBV5-1 and TRBJ2-3; D is unresolved. Trimming removed 4 bases from V and 1 base from J, with 13 bases in between. CDR1 SGHRS and CDR2 YFSETQ come from the germline V gene. The CDR3 length is 15 residues. The CDR3 coding sequence is TGCGCCAGCAGCCTGGGCCATATAGGCACAGATACGCAGTATTTT. Translation gives CASSLGHIGTDTQYF.

This rearrangement joins TRBV2 to TRBJ1-2, with TRBD1 matching over 8 bases. There are 15 residues in the CDR3. Germline V gene data show CDR1 as SNHLY and CDR2 as FYNNEI. Trimming removed 6 bases from V and 2 bases from J; junction bases left unmatched: 8. CDR3 loop: CASRLGQGRNYGYTF. CDR3 nucleotides: TGTGCCAGCAGACTAGGACAGGGAAGGAACTATGGCTACACCTTC.

The chain couples TRBV2 to TRBJ2-7, with D possibly being TRBD2 (6 bases). CDR1 and CDR2 (germline): SNHLY, FYNNEI. The V and J ends lost 6 bases and 3 bases respectively, with 12 bases between them. There are 13 residues in the CDR3. The CDR3 is CASRVGRGYEQYF. DNA of the CDR3: TGTGCCAGCAGGGTTGGGCGGGGCTACGAGCAGTACTTC.

The chain is built from TRBV2 and TRBJ1-1; D not resolved. The CDR3 sequence is 15 residues long. Germline V lookup: CDR1 SNHLY, CDR2 FYNNEI. V gave up 2 bases and J gave up 5 bases, with 15 bases separating them. CDR3 amino acids: CASSEKSMHRTEAFF. Written as DNA, the CDR3 is TGTGCCAGCAGTGAAAAAAGTATGCACAGAACTGAAGCTTTCTTT.

The chain is built from TRBV5-1 and TRBJ2-7; 14 nucleotides match TRBD2. V trimming: 3 bases; J trimming: 3 bases; junction bases outside the gene matches: 5. This CDR3 is built from 16 residues. In germline, CDR1 is SGHRS, CDR2 YFSETQ. CDR3 bases: TGCGCCAGCAGCTCCGGGACTAGCGGGGGCCTCTACGAGCAGTACTTC. It yields the protein CASSSGTSGGLYEQYF. The full variable domain, in which reference TRBV5-1 and TRBJ2-7 provide the parts outside the CDR3, is KAGVTQTPRYLIKTRGQQVTLSCSPISGHRSVSWYQQTPGQGLQFLFEYFSETQRNKGNFPGRFSGRQFSNSRSEMNVSTLELGDSALYLCASSSGTSGGLYEQYFGPGTRLTVT.

This chain links TRBV18 with TRBJ2-7; 7 nucleotides align to TRBD2. CDR1 and CDR2 from the germline V gene are KGHSH and LQKENI. V was clipped by 3 bases and J by 0 bases; unmatched bases: 5. CDR3 length equals 15 residues. Here the CDR3 DNA reads TGTGCCAGCTCACCCTCGGGACTAACCTCCTACGAGCAGTACTTC. Its protein product is CASSPSGLTSYEQYF.

This clone was picked up one time. This chain links TRBV6-5 with TRBJ1-1, with D perhaps matching TRBD1 (6 bases). V dropped 6 bases and J dropped 5 bases, with 19 bases sitting between them. This CDR3 has 15 residues. Germline CDR1 is MNHEY and CDR2 is SVGAGI. DNA for the CDR3: TGTGCCAGCAGAAGAGGTTCTTCAGGGGAGACTGAAGCTTTCTTT. Protein sequence: CASRRGSSGETEAFF.